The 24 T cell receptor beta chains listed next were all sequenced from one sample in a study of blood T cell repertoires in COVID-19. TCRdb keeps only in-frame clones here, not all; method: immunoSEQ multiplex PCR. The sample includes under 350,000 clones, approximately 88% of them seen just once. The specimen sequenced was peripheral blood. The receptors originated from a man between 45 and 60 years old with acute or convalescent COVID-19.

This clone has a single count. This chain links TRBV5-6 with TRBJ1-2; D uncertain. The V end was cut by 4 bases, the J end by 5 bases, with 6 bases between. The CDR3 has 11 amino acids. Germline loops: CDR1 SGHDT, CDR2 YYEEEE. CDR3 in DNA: TGTGCCAGCAGCGTGTCATATGGCTACACCTTC. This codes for CASSVSYGYTF.

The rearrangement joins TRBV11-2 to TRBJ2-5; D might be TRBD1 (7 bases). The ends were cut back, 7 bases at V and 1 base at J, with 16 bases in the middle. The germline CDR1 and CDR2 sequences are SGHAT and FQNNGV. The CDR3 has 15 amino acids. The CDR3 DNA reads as TGTGCCAGCAACCAACCAGGGGGGATCCAAGAGACCCAGTACTTC. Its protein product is CASNQPGGIQETQYF.

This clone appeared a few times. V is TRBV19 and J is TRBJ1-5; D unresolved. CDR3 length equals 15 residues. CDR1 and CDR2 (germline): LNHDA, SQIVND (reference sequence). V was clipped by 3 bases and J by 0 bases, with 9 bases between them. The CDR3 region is CASSILEISNQPQHF. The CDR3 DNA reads TGTGCCAGTAGTATTCTGGAGATTAGCAATCAGCCCCAGCATTTT.

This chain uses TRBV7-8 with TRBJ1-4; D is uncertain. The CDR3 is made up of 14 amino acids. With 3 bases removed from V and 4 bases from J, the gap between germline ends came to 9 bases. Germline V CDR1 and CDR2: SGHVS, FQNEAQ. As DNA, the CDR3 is TGTGCCAGCAGCTTCAGCGTGATTAATGAAAAACTGTTTTTT. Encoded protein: CASSFSVINEKLFF.

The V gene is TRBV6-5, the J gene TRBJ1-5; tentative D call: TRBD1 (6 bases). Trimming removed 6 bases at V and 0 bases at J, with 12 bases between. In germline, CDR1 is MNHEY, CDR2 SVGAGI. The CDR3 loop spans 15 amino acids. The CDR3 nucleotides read TGTGCCAGCAGCTCACAGGGAATTAGCAATCAGCCCCAGCATTTT. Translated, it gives CASSSQGISNQPQHF.

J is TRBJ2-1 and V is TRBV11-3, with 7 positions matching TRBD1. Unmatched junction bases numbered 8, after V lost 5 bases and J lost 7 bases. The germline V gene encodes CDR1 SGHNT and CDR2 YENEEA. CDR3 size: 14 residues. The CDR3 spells CASSARTGGNEQFF. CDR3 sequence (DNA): TGTGCCAGCAGCGCCCGGACAGGCGGGAATGAGCAGTTCTTC.

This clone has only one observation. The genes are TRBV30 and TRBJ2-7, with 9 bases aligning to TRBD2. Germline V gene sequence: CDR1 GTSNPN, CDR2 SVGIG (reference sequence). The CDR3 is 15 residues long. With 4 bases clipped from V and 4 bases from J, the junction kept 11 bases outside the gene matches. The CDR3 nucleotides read TGTGCCTGGACGAGAAGGGGGACTAGCCTGTACGAGCAGTACTTC. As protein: CAWTRRGTSLYEQYF.

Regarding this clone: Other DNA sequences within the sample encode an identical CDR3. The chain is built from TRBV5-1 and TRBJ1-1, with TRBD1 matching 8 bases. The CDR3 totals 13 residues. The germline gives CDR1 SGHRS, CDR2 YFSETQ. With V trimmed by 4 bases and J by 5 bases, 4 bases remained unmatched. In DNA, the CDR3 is TGCGCCAGCAGCCTCGACAGGGGTACTGAAGCTTTCTTT. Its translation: CASSLDRGTEAFF.

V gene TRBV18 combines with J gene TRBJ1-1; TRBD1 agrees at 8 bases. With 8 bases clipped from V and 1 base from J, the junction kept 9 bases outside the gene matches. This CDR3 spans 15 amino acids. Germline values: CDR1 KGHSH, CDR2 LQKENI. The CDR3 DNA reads TGTGCCAGCAAAGAGACAGGGGCGCCGAACACTGAAGCTTTCTTT. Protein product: CASKETGAPNTEAFF.

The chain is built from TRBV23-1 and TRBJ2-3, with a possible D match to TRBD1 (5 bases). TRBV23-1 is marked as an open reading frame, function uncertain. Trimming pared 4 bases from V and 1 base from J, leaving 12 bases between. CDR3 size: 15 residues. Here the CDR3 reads CASSLQGRCTDTQYF. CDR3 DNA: TGCGCCAGCAGTCTTCAGGGCCGGTGCACAGATACGCAGTATTTT.

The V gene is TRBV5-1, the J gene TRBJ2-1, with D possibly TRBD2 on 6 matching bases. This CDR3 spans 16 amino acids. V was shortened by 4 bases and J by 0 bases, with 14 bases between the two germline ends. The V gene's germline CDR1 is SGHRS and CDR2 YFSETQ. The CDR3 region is CASSLGLISSYNEQFF. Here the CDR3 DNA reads TGCGCCAGCAGCCTCGGACTAATCAGCTCCTACAATGAGCAGTTCTTC.

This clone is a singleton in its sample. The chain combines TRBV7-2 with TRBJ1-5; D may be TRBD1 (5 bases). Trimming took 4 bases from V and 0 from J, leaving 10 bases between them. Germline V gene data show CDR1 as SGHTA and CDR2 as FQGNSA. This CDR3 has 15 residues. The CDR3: CASSSGLYSNQPQHF. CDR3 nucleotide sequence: TGTGCCAGCAGCTCGGGACTGTATAGCAATCAGCCCCAGCATTTT.

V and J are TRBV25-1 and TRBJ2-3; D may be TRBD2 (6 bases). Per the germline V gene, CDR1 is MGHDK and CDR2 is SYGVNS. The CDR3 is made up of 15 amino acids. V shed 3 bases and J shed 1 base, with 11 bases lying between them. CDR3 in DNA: TGTGCCAGCAGTGACACGGGGGAAGGCACAGATACGCAGTATTTT. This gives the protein CASSDTGEGTDTQYF.

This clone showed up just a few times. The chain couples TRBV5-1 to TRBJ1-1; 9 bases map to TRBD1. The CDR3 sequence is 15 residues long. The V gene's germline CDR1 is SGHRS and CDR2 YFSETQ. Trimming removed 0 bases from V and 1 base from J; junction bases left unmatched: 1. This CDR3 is CASSLAGQGNTEAFF. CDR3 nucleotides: TGCGCCAGCAGCTTGGCGGGACAGGGGAACACTGAAGCTTTCTTT.

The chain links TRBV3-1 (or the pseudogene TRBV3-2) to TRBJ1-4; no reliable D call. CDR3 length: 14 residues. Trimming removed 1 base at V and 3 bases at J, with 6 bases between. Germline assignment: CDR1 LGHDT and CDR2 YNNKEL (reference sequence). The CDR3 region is CASSQAFPNEKLFF. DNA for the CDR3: TGTGCCAGCAGCCAAGCCTTCCCTAATGAAAAACTGTTTTTT.

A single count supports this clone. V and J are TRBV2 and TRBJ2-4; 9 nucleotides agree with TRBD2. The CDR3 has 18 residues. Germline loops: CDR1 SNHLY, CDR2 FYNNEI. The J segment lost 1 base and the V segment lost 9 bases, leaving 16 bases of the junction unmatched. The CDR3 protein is CASNLAGAPGRAKNIQYF. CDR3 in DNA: TGTGCCAGTAACTTAGCGGGGGCCCCGGGGAGGGCCAAAAACATTCAGTACTTC.

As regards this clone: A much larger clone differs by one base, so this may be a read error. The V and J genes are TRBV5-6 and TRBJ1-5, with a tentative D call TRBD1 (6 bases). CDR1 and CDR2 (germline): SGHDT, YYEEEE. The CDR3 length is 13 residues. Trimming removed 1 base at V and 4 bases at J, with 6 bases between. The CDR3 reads CASSLTGNQPQHF. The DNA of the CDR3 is TGTGCCAGCAGCTTGACAGGGAATCAGCCCCAGCATTTT.

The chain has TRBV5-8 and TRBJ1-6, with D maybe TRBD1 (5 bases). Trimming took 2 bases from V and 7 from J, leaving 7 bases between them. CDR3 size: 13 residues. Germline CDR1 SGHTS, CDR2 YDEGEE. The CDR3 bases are TGTGCCAGCAGCTTAGGGGCAAATTCACCCCTCCACTTT. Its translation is CASSLGANSPLHF.

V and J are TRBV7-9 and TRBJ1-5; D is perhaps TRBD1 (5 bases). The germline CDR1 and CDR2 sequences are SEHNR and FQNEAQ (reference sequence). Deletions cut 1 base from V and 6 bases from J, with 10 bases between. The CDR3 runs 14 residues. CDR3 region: CASSLGGDGQPQHF. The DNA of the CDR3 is TGTGCCAGCAGCTTAGGGGGGGACGGTCAGCCCCAGCATTTT.

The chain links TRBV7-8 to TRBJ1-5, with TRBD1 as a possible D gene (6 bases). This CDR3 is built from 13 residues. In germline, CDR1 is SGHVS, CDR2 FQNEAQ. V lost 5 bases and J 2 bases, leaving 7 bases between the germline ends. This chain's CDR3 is CASSRQGNQPQHF. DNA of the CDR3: TGTGCCAGCAGCCGACAGGGCAATCAGCCCCAGCATTTT.

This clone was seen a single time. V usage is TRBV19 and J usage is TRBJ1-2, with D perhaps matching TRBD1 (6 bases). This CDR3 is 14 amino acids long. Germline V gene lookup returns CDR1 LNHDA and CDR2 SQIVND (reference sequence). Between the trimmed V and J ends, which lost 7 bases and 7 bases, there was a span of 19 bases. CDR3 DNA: TGTGCCAGTATTTCCGGGGGGGGCGACGGTGGCTACACCTTC. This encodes CASISGGGDGGYTF.

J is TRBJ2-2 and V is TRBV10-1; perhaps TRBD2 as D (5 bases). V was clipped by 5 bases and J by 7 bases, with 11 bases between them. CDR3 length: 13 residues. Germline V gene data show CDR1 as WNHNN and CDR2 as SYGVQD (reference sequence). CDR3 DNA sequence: TGCGCCAGCAGTAGGGTTCGGGGCGGGGAGCTGTTTTTT. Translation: CASSRVRGGELFF.

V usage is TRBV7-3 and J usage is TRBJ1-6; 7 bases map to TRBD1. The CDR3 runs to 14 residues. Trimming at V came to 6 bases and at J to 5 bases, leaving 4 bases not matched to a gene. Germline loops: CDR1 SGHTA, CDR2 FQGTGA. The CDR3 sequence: CASRSGTDNSPLHF. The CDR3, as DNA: TGTGCCAGCAGGTCGGGGACAGATAATTCACCCCTCCACTTT. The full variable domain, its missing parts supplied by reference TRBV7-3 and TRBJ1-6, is GAGVSQTPSNKVTEKGKYVELRCDPISGHTALYWYRQSLGQGPEFLIYFQGTGAADDSGLPNDRFFAVRPEGSVSTLKIQRTERGDSAVYLCASRSGTDNSPLHFGNGTRLTVT.

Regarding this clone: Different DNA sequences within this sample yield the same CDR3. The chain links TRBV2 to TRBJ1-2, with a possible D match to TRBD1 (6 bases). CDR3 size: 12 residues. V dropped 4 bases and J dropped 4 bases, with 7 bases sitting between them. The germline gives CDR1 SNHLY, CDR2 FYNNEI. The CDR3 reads CASSVQGYGYTF. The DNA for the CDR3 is TGTGCCAGCAGTGTACAGGGCTATGGCTACACCTTC.